One sample yielded the 31 T cell receptor beta chains listed below, sequenced in a study of tumor-infiltrating lymphocytes in primary liver carcinoma. Researchers drew blood RNA from unsorted whole blood and extracted germline DNA as well. From approximately 0.5 ug of total RNA, TCR beta-specific cDNA was reverse-transcribed using a constant-region primer. ARM-PCR was slightly modified, and three nested multiplex PCR rounds with it gave rise to the TCR beta libraries. Amplification in the first two PCR rounds was performed using TRBV1-TRBV30 forward primers and a C-beta reverse primer for around 9 cycles each. Via MiXCR, TCRdb re-called the multiplex PCR reads, giving one row per CDR3 protein. The sample has approximately 330,000 distinct CDR3 sequences; approximately 64% are singletons. Sample: peripheral blood. The origin of the receptors is a man aged 40-55 years with primary liver carcinoma and hepatitis B virus infection.

J is TRBJ2-7 and V is TRBV11-1; D not resolved. Per the germline V gene, CDR1 is SGHAT and CDR2 is FQDESV (reference sequence). The V end lost 6 bases, the J end lost 9 bases, and 21 bases lay between the germline ends. The CDR3 is 14 amino acids. The CDR3, as DNA: TGTGCCAGCAGGCCCGGGCTCACAACCTACACGCAGTACTTC. Protein: CASRPGLTTYTQYF.

This clonotype was observed once. The junction and the germline gene differ at one end; a read error may be behind it. CDR3 sequence reads: CASSLAPGQGYDQYF. The CDR3 DNA reads as TGTGCCAGCAGCTTGGCCCCCGGACAGGGATACGATCAGTACTTC. The V gene is TRBV11-1, the J gene TRBJ2-7; TRBD1 matches 8 bases. CDR1 and CDR2 (germline): SGHAT, FQDESV (reference sequence). This CDR3 is built from 15 residues.

In regard to this clonotype: The final CDR3 position lacks the conserved phenylalanine or tryptophan, pointing to a likely read error. The genes are TRBV11-1 and TRBJ2-3; 7 bases match TRBD1. Per the germline V gene, CDR1 is SGHAT and CDR2 is FQDESV (reference sequence). This CDR3 has 15 residues. In nucleotides, the CDR3 is TGTGCCAGCAGCCTAGGGACAGCTCCCACAAATACGCAGTATCTT. Translating gives CASSLGTAPTNTQYL.

The J gene is TRBJ2-1, the V gene TRBV28; tentative D call: TRBD1 (7 bases). CDR1 MDHEN and CDR2 SYDVKM come from the germline V gene. This CDR3 is built from 13 residues. V lost 7 bases and J lost 13, with 20 bases in between. DNA of the CDR3: TGTGCCAGCATCCCAATAGGAGGGGGCGAACAGTTCTTC. Translation gives CASIPIGGGEQFF.

Regarding this clonotype: A much more abundant neighbour one base away suggests this may be a read error. This chain joins TRBV5-5 and TRBJ2-6, with D perhaps TRBD2 (5 bases). This CDR3 comprises 14 residues. Germline CDR1 and CDR2: SGHKS and YYEKEE (reference sequence). Between the trimmed V and J ends, which lost 3 bases and 4 bases, there was a span of 8 bases. CDR3 sequence reads: CASSSEEGANVLTF. The CDR3, as DNA: TGTGCCAGCAGCTCGGAGGAGGGGGCCAACGTCCTGACTTTC.

A note on this clonotype: A read error is possible here, since a much larger clone lies one base away. CDR3 residues: CASRDSSTYTQYF. As DNA, the CDR3 is TGTGCCAGCAGGGACAGTAGCACATATACGCAGTATTTT. The V gene is TRBV6-2 or TRBV6-3, the J gene TRBJ2-3, with a weak D call TRBD1 (6 bases). CDR3 length: 13 residues. Germline V gene data show CDR1 as MNHEY and CDR2 as SVGEGT.

To note about this clonotype: The missing conserved phenylalanine or tryptophan at the end of this CDR3 makes a read error likely. The chain joins TRBV12-3 or TRBV12-4 to TRBJ1-1; TRBD1 is a possible D gene (5 bases). The CDR3 spans 13 residues. With 7 bases removed from V and 1 base from J, the gap between germline ends came to 10 bases. CDR3 sequence (DNA): TGTGCCAGCATATCTACAGGGAACACTGAAGCTTTCTAT. Its protein product is CASISTGNTEAFY.

This clonotype has more than one count but fewer than ten. This chain connects TRBV5-6 to TRBJ2-1; tentatively, D is TRBD2 (6 bases). V was clipped by 0 bases and J by 5 bases, with 12 bases between them. The CDR3 runs 15 residues. The V gene's germline CDR1 is SGHDT and CDR2 YYEEEE. The CDR3 DNA reads TGTGCCAGCAGCTTGGCAGGGTGGAGGGACAATGAGCAGTTCTTC. This encodes CASSLAGWRDNEQFF.

This rearrangement joins TRBV11-2 to TRBJ2-5; D remains ambiguous. From germline, CDR1 is SGHAT and CDR2 FQNNGV. The CDR3 runs 12 residues. CDR3 sequence reads: CGGSLGGETQYF. CDR3 sequence (DNA): TGTGGCGGCAGCTTAGGCGGAGAGACCCAGTACTTC.

Ten or more counts support this clonotype. The chain couples TRBV11-2 to TRBJ2-1; no reliable D call. The V end was cut by 7 bases, the J end by 5 bases, with 6 bases between. CDR1 SGHAT and CDR2 FQNNGV come from the germline V gene. The CDR3 is made up of 11 amino acids. The CDR3, as DNA: TGTGCCAGCACACAAGACAATGAGCAGTTCTTC. Its translation is CASTQDNEQFF.

This clonotype showed up just a few times. A much larger clone differs from this one at a single base, so this may be a read error. This chain joins TRBV29-1 and TRBJ2-5; possibly TRBD1 for D (6 bases). Germline V lookup: CDR1 SQVTM, CDR2 ANQGSEA. CDR3 length: 11 residues. The CDR3 spells CSYWGPETQHF. Written as DNA, the CDR3 is TGCAGCTATTGGGGGCCAGAGACCCAGCACTTC.

For this clonotype: One base away lies a much larger clone, so this may be a sequencing read error. V usage is TRBV14 and J usage is TRBJ2-7; D is uncertain. CDR1 is SGHDN, CDR2 FVKESK, per germline. This CDR3 has 11 residues. CDR3 sequence: CDSSPGHEQYF. The CDR3 DNA reads as TGTGACAGCAGCCCAGGCCACGAGCAGTACTTC. Supplemented by reference TRBV14 and TRBJ2-7, the full variable domain reads EAGVTQFPSHSVIEKGQTVTLRCDPISGHDNLYWYRRVMGKEIKFLLHFVKESKQDESGMPNNRFLAERTGGTYSTLKVQPAELEDSGVYFCDSSPGHEQYFGPGTRLTVT.

As concerns this clonotype: A much larger clone sits a single nucleotide away, making a read error possible. Since the CDR3 does not end with the conserved phenylalanine or tryptophan, this likely comes from a read error. This chain joins TRBV6-6 and TRBJ2-5; D may be TRBD2 (5 bases). Germline V gene sequence: CDR1 MNHNY, CDR2 SVGAGI (reference sequence). This CDR3 is built from 16 residues. Trimming shortened V by 5 bases and J by 3 bases, and 19 bases separated the two germline ends. CDR3 sequence reads: CASSTRGVTREETQYY. In DNA, the CDR3 is TGTGCCAGCAGTACTCGGGGAGTAACGAGGGAAGAGACCCAGTACTAC.

The chain links TRBV11-2 to TRBJ2-1, with 10 bases matching TRBD1. The CDR3 has 14 amino acids. V lost 3 bases, J lost 10 bases, and 6 bases stayed unmatched. Germline lookup yields CDR1 SGHAT and CDR2 FQNNGV. This CDR3 is CASSFGQGGNEQFF. For the CDR3, the DNA is TGTGCCAGCAGCTTCGGACAGGGGGGCAACGAGCAGTTCTTC. Full variable domain (missing parts from reference TRBV11-2 and TRBJ2-1): EAGVAQSPRYKIIEKRQSVAFWCNPISGHATLYWYQQILGQGPKLLIQFQNNGVVDDSQLPKDRFSAERLKGVDSTLKIQPAKLEDSAVYLCASSFGQGGNEQFFGPGTRLTVL.

This clonotype has more than one count but fewer than ten. The V call is TRBV6-5, the J call TRBJ2-7; the match to TRBD2 covers 14 bases. This CDR3 is 16 amino acids long. The V gene's germline CDR1 is MNHEY and CDR2 SVGAGI. Trimming removed 7 bases from V and 4 bases from J; junction bases left unmatched: 9. DNA of the CDR3: TGTGCCAGCATCGGGACTAGCGGGAGAGCTAGGTACGAGCAGTACTTC. Encoded protein: CASIGTSGRARYEQYF.

This clonotype occurred many times. The chain has TRBV11-2 and TRBJ2-5, with 11 bases aligning to TRBD2. With V trimmed by 3 bases and J by 0 bases, 3 bases remained unmatched. Germline V lookup: CDR1 SGHAT, CDR2 FQNNGV. The CDR3 length is 16 residues. The CDR3 sequence: CASSFQGLADQETQYF. CDR3 DNA: TGTGCCAGCAGCTTTCAGGGACTAGCGGACCAAGAGACCCAGTACTTC.

As concerns this clonotype: The junction shows a germline mismatch at one end, possibly a read error. The chain uses TRBV10-3 and TRBJ2-7; D gene uncertain. Looked up from germline, CDR1 is ENHRY and CDR2 is SYGVKD. This CDR3 is built from 14 residues. Written as DNA, the CDR3 is TGTGCCATCAGTGAGTTCCCCAGCTCCTACGGGCAGTACTTC. Residues: CAISEFPSSYGQYF.

The rearrangement uses TRBV6-2 or TRBV6-3 and TRBJ1-2; TRBD1 matches at 8 bases. The CDR3 runs 15 residues. Germline V gene sequence: CDR1 MNHEY, CDR2 SVGEGT. The CDR3 loop is CTGSTLDRADYGYTF. The CDR3 DNA sequence: TGTACCGGCAGCACCCTGGACAGGGCTGACTATGGCTACACCTTC.

This clonotype showed up many times. J is TRBJ1-2 and V is TRBV29-1; possibly TRBD1 for D (6 bases). Trimming cost V 4 bases and J 4 bases, with 13 bases left between them. CDR1 SQVTM and CDR2 ANQGSEA come from the germline V gene. The CDR3 extends over 13 amino acids. The DNA of the CDR3 is TGCAGCGTTGCCGGGGGGCAGATCTATGGCTACACCTTC. It encodes CSVAGGQIYGYTF.

This clonotype was counted only a few times. The chain combines TRBV5-1 with TRBJ2-1; 10 positions match TRBD2. CDR1 and CDR2 from the germline V gene are SGHRS and YFSETQ. V gave up 1 base and J gave up 7 bases; unmatched junction bases: 5. This CDR3 is built from 15 residues. CDR3 sequence (DNA): TGCGCCAGCAGCTTGAGAGGACTAGCGGAAAATGAGCAGTTCTTC. This encodes CASSLRGLAENEQFF.

On this clonotype itself: At one end the junction does not follow the germline gene, possibly because of a read error. The rearrangement joins TRBV6-5 to TRBJ1-6; D perhaps matches TRBD1 (6 bases). CDR3 length: 16 amino acids. Germline V lookup: CDR1 MNHEY, CDR2 SVGAGI. Here the CDR3 DNA reads TGTACCAGCAGTTACAACAGGGAGGCCTATAATTCACCCCTCCACTTT. This gives the protein CTSSYNREAYNSPLHF.

To note about this clonotype: A much larger clonotype is one base distant, so this may be a read error. The genes are TRBV10-3 and TRBJ2-5; D perhaps matches TRBD1 (5 bases). The CDR3 has 15 residues. The germline V gene has CDR1 ENHRY and CDR2 SYGVKD. The V and J ends lost 3 bases and 4 bases respectively, with 15 bases between them. Here the CDR3 reads CAISEQVGLLETQYF. The CDR3 nucleotides read TGTGCCATCAGTGAACAGGTGGGTTTATTAGAGACCCAGTACTTC.

This clonotype has more than one count but fewer than ten. As the CDR3 is not closed by the conserved phenylalanine or tryptophan, this likely results from a read error. The V and J genes are TRBV4-2 and TRBJ2-2, with 13 bases matching TRBD2. The ends lost 2 bases at V and 6 bases at J; junction bases unmatched: 9. The CDR3 extends over 18 amino acids. Germline V gives CDR1 LGHNA, CDR2 YNFKEQ. For the CDR3, the DNA is TGTGCCAGCAGCCAAAGGACTAGCGGGAGTCTAAATCCCGGGGAGCTGTTTCTT. As protein: CASSQRTSGSLNPGELFL.

This sequence joins TRBV5-6 and TRBJ1-5; 7 bases are shared with TRBD1. V lost 3 bases to trimming and J lost 5 bases; unmatched junction nucleotides: 8. This CDR3 comprises 15 residues. From germline, CDR1 is SGHDT and CDR2 YYEEEE. Here the CDR3 reads CASSSLNRGDQPQHF. CDR3 DNA: TGTGCCAGCAGCTCACTAAACAGGGGCGATCAGCCCCAGCATTTT. The whole variable domain, remainder taken from reference TRBV5-6 and TRBJ1-5, is DAGVTQSPTHLIKTRGQQVTLRCSPKSGHDTVSWYQQALGQGPQFIFQYYEEEERQRGNFPDRFSGHQFPNYSSELNVNALLLGDSALYLCASSSLNRGDQPQHFGDGTRLSIL.

As for this clonotype: One junction end does not reproduce the germline sequence, and a read error may be involved. The rearrangement uses TRBV10-3 and TRBJ2-7; unclear D gene. Germline assignment: CDR1 ENHRY and CDR2 SYGVKD. This CDR3 spans 11 amino acids. CDR3 nucleotide sequence: TGTGCCGTCAGTGAGTCGGACGAGCAGTACTTC. Residues: CAVSESDEQYF.

The chain is built from TRBV10-1 and TRBJ2-5; D might be TRBD1 or TRBD2, each matching 7 bases. Germline lookup yields CDR1 WNHNN and CDR2 SYGVQD (reference sequence). This CDR3 is 13 amino acids long. CDR3 DNA sequence: TGCATCAGCAGCGGGACAGTACAAGAGACCCAGTACTTC. It specifies CISSGTVQETQYF.

The chain recombines TRBV28 with TRBJ2-2; D is ambiguous. The germline V and J ends were trimmed by 10 bases and 4 bases, with 13 bases remaining between them. Germline V CDR1 and CDR2: MDHEN, SYDVKM. This CDR3 contains 13 residues. CDR3 in amino acids: CAIADGTTGELFF. The CDR3 DNA sequence: TGTGCCATCGCGGACGGAACCACCGGGGAGCTGTTTTTT.

This clonotype was recorded many times. This chain uses TRBV4-1 with TRBJ2-1; 7 positions match TRBD2. J lost 7 bases, V lost 4 bases, and 4 bases had no gene match. Germline CDR1 MGHRA, CDR2 YSYEKL. The CDR3 loop spans 13 amino acids. CDR3 region: CASSRYSGNEQFF. The DNA for the CDR3 is TGCGCCAGCAGCCGATATAGCGGGAATGAGCAGTTCTTC.

Of note for this clonotype: A much larger clone lies a single base off, so this may be a read error. CDR3 sequence (DNA): TGTGCCAGCAGTTACTCATGGGATAATCGCAATCAGCCCCAGCATTTT. This codes for CASSYSWDNRNQPQHF. This chain uses TRBV6-5 with TRBJ1-5; no clear D gene. Trimming stripped 0 bases from V and 2 bases from J, with 11 bases between. The CDR3 runs 16 residues. Germline V gene sequence: CDR1 MNHEY, CDR2 SVGAGI.

This chain links TRBV30 with TRBJ1-5; D is unresolved. The V end was cut by 3 bases, the J end by 3 bases, with 9 bases between. Germline lookup yields CDR1 GTSNPN and CDR2 SVGIG (reference sequence). The CDR3 extends over 13 amino acids. The CDR3 region is CAWSETINQPQHF. CDR3 sequence (DNA): TGTGCCTGGAGCGAGACAATCAATCAGCCCCAGCATTTT.

A remark on this clonotype: This could be a read error, since a much larger clone is one nucleotide away. The V call is TRBV6-6, the J call TRBJ2-7; 7 bases are shared with TRBD2. This CDR3 is built from 16 residues. V gave up 6 bases and J gave up 6 bases; unmatched junction bases: 17. Germline V gene lookup returns CDR1 MNHNY and CDR2 SVGAGI (reference sequence). This CDR3 reads CASSLGLSGTGVEQYF. CDR3 sequence (DNA): TGTGCCAGCAGCCTGGGACTATCGGGGACCGGGGTCGAGCAGTACTTC.